At least ten counts were recorded for the clone carrying this TCR beta chain. Its antigen remains unidentified. The source of the sample is a study of T cells in Graves' hyperthyroidism and ophthalmopathy. Study at large: It was at initial diagnosis, before any treatment, that peripheral blood was collected.

The study's findings and limits: Within blood appeared most thyroid clonotypes that had expanded above 0.001.

This CDR3 has 15 residues. Trimming shortened V by 2 bases and J by 2 bases, and 10 bases separated the two germline ends. Germline values: CDR1 MNHEY, CDR2 SVGAGI. Using RNA transcripts as the source, TCR beta CDR3 regions were amplified. The HTBI primer set drove a first-round RT-PCR of the TCR CDR3. In TCRdb, the multiplex PCR reads were re-called with MiXCR into one record per CDR3 protein. This table holds about 400,000 distinct CDR3 sequences, roughly 14% found once. Uncontrolled infection, other autoimmune disease, pregnancy and lactation each barred patients from inclusion. Fresh peripheral blood, roughly 9.8 ml of it, supplied the PBMCs.

The rearrangement links TRBV6-5 to TRBJ1-5; D not resolved. Input material: blood. This clonotype originated in a woman between 18 and 29 years old with Graves' hyperthyroidism. Written as DNA, the CDR3 is TGTGCCAGCAGTTACGGGTGGTCTGGCAATCAGCCCCAGCATTTT. Translating it yields CASSYGWSGNQPQHF.